A single sample is the source of the 7 T cell receptor beta chains below, sequenced in a study. A single record per CDR3 protein comes from TCRdb applying MiXCR to the RT-PCR reads. The sample carries hundreds of thousands of distinct CDR3 sequences, approximately 14% recorded once. The specimen sequenced was memory CD4+ T cells from blood. The receptors were sampled from a female donor in good health, serving as a healthy control.

This clonotype has at least ten counts. The V gene is TRBV29-1, the J gene TRBJ2-3, with a tentative D call TRBD2 (5 bases). Germline CDR1 SQVTM, CDR2 ANQGSEA. This CDR3 has 12 amino acids. Trimming cost V 6 bases and J 2 bases, with 9 bases left between them. The CDR3, as DNA: TGCAGCGTAGGACTCACCACAGATACGCAGTATTTT. This translates into CSVGLTTDTQYF.

This clonotype has a count of ten or more. This chain joins TRBV20-1 and TRBJ2-5; D may match TRBD1 or TRBD2 (6 bases each). The CDR3 loop spans 12 amino acids. CDR1 and CDR2 from the germline V gene are DFQATT and SNEGSKA (reference sequence). Written as DNA, the CDR3 is TGCGCGTCGTGGGGGGCCCGGGAGACCCAGTACTTC. Protein: CASWGARETQYF.

The V gene is TRBV7-2, the J gene TRBJ1-6; no clear D gene. Germline CDR1 and CDR2: SGHTA and FQGNSA. The V gene lost 4 bases and the J gene lost 13 bases, with 11 bases spanning the gap. The CDR3 spans 12 residues. The CDR3 DNA reads TGTGCCAGCAGCTCCCCCCCTATCCCCCTCCACTTT. Amino acid sequence: CASSSPPIPLHF.

This clonotype has ten or more counts. V and J are TRBV7-2 and TRBJ2-4; D gene ambiguous. CDR1 is SGHTA, CDR2 FQGNSA, per germline. This CDR3 is built from 13 residues. With 0 bases removed from V and 7 bases from J, the gap between germline ends came to 7 bases. The CDR3 region is CASSLAPPNIQYF. CDR3 bases: TGTGCCAGCAGCTTAGCCCCCCCCAACATTCAGTACTTC.

This sequence joins TRBV6-6 and TRBJ2-2; TRBD2 matches at 15 bases. Germline V lookup: CDR1 MNHNY, CDR2 SVGAGI (reference sequence). Losses at the gene ends were 7 bases for V and 8 bases for J; bases not matched to a gene: 11. CDR3 length equals 17 residues. The DNA of the CDR3 is TGTGCCAGCATACCTCGGACTAGCGGGGGGGCCATGGGGGAGCTGTTTTTT. Amino acids: CASIPRTSGGAMGELFF.

The chain recombines TRBV3-1 with TRBJ1-1; 8 bases fit TRBD1. Germline lookup yields CDR1 LGHDT and CDR2 YNNKEL (reference sequence). This CDR3 spans 15 amino acids. With V trimmed by 4 bases and J by 5 bases, 9 bases remained unmatched. As DNA, the CDR3 is TGTGCCAGCAGCCCACGTCCAGGGGGCGGGACTGAAGCTTTCTTT. Translation gives CASSPRPGGGTEAFF.

This clonotype was seen many times. The rearrangement uses TRBV11-2 and TRBJ2-5; D ambiguous. Germline CDR1 and CDR2: SGHAT and FQNNGV. The CDR3 totals 11 residues. V was pared by 5 bases and J by 7 bases, with 8 bases between. This CDR3 is CASSQERTQYF. In DNA form, the CDR3 reads TGTGCCAGCAGCCAGGAGCGGACCCAGTACTTC.